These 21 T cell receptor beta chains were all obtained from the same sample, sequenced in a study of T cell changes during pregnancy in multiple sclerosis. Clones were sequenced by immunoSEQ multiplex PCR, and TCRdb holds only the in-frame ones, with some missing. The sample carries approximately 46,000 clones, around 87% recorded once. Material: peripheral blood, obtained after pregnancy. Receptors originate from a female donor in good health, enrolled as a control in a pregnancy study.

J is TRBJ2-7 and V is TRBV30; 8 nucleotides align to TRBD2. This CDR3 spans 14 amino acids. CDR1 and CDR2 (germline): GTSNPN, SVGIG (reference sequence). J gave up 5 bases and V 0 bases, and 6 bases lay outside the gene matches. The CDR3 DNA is TGTGCCTGGAGTGTACTCGGGAGGGCCGACGAGCAGTACTTC. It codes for CAWSVLGRADEQYF.

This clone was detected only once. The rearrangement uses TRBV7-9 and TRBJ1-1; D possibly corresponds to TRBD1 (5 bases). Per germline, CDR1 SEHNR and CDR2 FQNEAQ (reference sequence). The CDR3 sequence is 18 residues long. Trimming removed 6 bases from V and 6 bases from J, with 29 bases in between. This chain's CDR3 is CASRGRVVTEGIFAEAFF. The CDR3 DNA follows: TGTGCCAGCAGGGGCAGGGTCGTTACAGAAGGAATCTTCGCTGAAGCTTTCTTT. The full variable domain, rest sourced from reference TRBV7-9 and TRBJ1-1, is DTGVSQNPRHKITKRGQNVTFRCDPISEHNRLYWYRQTLGQGPEFLTYFQNEAQLEKSRLLSDRFSAERPKGSFSTLEIQRTEQGDSAMYLCASRGRVVTEGIFAEAFFGQGTRLTVV.

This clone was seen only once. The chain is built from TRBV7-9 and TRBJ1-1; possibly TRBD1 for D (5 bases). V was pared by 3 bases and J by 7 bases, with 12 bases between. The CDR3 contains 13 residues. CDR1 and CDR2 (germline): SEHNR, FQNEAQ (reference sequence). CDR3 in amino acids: CASSLGGGSEAFF. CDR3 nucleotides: TGTGCCAGCAGCTTGGGGGGTGGAAGTGAAGCTTTCTTT.

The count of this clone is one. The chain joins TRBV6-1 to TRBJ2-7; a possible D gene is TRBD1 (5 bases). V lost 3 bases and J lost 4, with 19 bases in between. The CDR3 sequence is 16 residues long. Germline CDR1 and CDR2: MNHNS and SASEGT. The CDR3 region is CASSERTGPKGYEQYF. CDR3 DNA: TGTGCCAGCAGTGAGAGAACAGGACCCAAGGGGTACGAGCAGTACTTC.

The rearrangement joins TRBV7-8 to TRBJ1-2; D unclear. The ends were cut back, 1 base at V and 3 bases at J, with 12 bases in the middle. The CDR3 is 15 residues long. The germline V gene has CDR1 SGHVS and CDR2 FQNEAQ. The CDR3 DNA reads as TGTGCCAGCAGCTTAGTCGCAGGTCAAGACTATGGCTACACCTTC. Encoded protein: CASSLVAGQDYGYTF.

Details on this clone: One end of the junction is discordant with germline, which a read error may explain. The CDR3, as DNA: TGTGCTAGCAGCTTGACAGGGGACTACGAGCAGTACTTC. As protein: CASSLTGDYEQYF. The chain joins TRBV7-7 to TRBJ2-7; 8 positions match TRBD1. This CDR3 spans 13 amino acids. Germline values: CDR1 SSHAT, CDR2 FNYEAQ (reference sequence). Full variable domain (remainder filled in from reference TRBV7-7 and TRBJ2-7): GAGVSQSPRYKVTKRGQDVTLRCDPISSHATLYWYQQALGQGPEFLTYFNYEAQPDKSGLPSDRFSAERPEGSISTLTIQRTEQRDSAMYRCASSLTGDYEQYFGPGTRLTVT.

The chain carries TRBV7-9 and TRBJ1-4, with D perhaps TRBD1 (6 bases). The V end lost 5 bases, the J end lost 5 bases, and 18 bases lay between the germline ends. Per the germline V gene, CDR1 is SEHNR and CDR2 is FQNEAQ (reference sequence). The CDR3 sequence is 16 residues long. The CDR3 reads CASSIRGPRANEKLFF. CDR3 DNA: TGTGCCAGCAGCATCAGGGGACCGCGCGCGAATGAAAAACTGTTTTTT.

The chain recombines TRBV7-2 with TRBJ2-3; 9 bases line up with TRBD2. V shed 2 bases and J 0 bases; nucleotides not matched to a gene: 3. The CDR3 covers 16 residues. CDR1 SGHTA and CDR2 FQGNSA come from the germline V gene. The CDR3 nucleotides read TGTGCCAGCAGCTTACTAGCGGGGATTAGCACAGATACGCAGTATTTT. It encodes CASSLLAGISTDTQYF.

CDR3 residues: CASSRDRAELGNTEAFF. As DNA, the CDR3 is TGTGCCAGCAGTAGGGACAGGGCAGAGTTGGGGAACACTGAAGCTTTCTTT. The chain uses TRBV2 and TRBJ1-1; 9 bases agree with TRBD1. In germline, CDR1 is SNHLY, CDR2 FYNNEI. The CDR3 is made up of 17 amino acids. V dropped 5 bases and J dropped 1; count of bases not matched to a gene: 11.

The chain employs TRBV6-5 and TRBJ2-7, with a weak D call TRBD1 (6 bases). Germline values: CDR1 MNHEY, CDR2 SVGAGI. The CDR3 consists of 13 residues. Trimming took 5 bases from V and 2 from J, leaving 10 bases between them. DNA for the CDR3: TGTGCCAGCAGTGAGGACAGCCCCTACGAGCAGTACTTC. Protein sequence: CASSEDSPYEQYF.

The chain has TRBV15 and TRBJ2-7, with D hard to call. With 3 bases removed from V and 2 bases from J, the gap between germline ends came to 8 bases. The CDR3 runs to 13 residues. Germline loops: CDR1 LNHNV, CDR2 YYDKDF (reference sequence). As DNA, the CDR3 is TGTGCCACCAGCAGGGCCCTGACCTACGAGCAGTACTTC. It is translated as CATSRALTYEQYF.

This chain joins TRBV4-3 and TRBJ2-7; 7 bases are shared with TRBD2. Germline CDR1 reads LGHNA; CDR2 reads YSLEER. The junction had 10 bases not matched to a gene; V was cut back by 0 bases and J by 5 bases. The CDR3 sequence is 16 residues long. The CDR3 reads CASSQDRAGRANEQYF. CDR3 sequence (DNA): TGCGCCAGCAGCCAAGATCGGGCGGGGAGGGCCAACGAGCAGTACTTC.

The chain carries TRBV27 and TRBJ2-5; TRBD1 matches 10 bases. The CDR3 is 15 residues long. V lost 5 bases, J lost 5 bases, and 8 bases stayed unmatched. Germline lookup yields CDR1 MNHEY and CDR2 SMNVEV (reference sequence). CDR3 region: CASSVTGGLRETQYF. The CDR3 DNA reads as TGTGCCAGCAGTGTGACAGGGGGCCTACGGGAGACCCAGTACTTC.

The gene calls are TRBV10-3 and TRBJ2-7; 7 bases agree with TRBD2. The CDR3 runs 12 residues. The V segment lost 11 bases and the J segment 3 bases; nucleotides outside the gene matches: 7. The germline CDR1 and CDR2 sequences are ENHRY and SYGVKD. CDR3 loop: CAALGGGYEQYF. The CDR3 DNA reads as TGTGCCGCCTTGGGGGGGGGCTACGAGCAGTACTTC.

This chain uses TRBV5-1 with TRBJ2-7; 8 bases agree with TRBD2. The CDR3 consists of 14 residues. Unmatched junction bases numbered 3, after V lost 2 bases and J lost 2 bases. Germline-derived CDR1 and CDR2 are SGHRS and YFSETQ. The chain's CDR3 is CASSFSGTTYEQYF. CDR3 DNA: TGCGCCAGCAGCTTTAGCGGGACCACCTACGAGCAGTACTTC. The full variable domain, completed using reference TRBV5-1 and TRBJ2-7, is KAGVTQTPRYLIKTRGQQVTLSCSPISGHRSVSWYQQTPGQGLQFLFEYFSETQRNKGNFPGRFSGRQFSNSRSEMNVSTLELGDSALYLCASSFSGTTYEQYFGPGTRLTVT.

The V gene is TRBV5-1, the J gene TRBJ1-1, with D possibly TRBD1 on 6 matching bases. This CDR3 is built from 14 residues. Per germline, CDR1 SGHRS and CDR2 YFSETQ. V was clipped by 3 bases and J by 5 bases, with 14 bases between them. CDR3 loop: CASSSGQSGTEAFF. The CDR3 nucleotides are TGCGCCAGCAGCTCGGGACAATCAGGGACTGAAGCTTTCTTT.

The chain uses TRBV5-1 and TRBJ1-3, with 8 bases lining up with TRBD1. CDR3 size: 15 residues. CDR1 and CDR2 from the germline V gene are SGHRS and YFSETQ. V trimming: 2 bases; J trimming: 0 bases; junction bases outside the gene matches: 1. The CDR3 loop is CASSLDRGSGNTIYF. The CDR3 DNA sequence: TGCGCCAGCAGCTTAGACAGGGGCTCTGGAAACACCATATATTTT.

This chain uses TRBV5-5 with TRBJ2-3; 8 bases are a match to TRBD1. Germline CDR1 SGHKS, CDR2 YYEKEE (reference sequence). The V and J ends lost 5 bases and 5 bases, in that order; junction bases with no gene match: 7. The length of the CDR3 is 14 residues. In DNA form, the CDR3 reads TGTGCCAGCAGTCGACAGGGGACCGGAGATACGCAGTATTTT. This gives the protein CASSRQGTGDTQYF. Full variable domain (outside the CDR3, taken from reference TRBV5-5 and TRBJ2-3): DAGVTQSPTHLIKTRGQQVTLRCSPISGHKSVSWYQQVLGQGPQFIFQYYEKEERGRGNFPDRFSARQFPNYSSELNVNALLLGDSALYLCASSRQGTGDTQYFGPGTRLTVL.

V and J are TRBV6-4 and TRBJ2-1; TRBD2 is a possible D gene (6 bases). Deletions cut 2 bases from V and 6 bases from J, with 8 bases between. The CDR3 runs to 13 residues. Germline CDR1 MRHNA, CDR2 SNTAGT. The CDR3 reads CASSDGRGNEQFF. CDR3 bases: TGTGCCAGCAGTGACGGGCGGGGCAATGAGCAGTTCTTC.

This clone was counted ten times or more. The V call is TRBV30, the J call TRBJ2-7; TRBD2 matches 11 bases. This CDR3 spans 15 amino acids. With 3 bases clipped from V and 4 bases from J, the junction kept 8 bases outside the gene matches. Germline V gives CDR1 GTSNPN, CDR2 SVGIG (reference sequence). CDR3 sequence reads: CAWSLTSGSGYEQYF. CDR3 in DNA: TGTGCCTGGAGCCTAACTAGCGGGAGTGGGTACGAGCAGTACTTC.

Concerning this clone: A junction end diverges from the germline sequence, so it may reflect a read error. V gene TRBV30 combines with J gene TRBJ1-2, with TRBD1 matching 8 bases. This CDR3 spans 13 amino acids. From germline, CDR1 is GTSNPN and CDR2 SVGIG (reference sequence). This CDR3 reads CAWRQGEVYDYTF. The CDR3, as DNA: TGTGCCTGGAGACAGGGGGAGGTCTATGACTACACCTTC.